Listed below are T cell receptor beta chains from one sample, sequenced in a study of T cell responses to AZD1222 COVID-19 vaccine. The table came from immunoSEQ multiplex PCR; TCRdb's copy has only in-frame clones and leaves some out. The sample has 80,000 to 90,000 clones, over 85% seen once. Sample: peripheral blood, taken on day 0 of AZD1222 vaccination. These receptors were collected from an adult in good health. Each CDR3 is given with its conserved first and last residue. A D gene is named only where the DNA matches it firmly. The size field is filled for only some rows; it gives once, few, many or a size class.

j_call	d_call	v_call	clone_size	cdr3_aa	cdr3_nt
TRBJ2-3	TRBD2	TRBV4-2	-	CASSHITSGSADTQYF	TGTGCCAGCAGCCATATTACTAGCGGGAGTGCAGATACGCAGTATTTT
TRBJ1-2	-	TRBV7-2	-	CASSLGSGTNYGYTF	TGTGCCAGCAGCTTAGGATCAGGGACTAACTATGGCTACACCTTC
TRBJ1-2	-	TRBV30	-	CAWMTAYGYTF	TGTGCCTGGATGACAGCCTATGGCTACACCTTC
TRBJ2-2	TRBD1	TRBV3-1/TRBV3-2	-	CASRTGQPTGELFF	TGTGCCAGCAGGACGGGACAGCCGACCGGGGAGCTGTTTTTT
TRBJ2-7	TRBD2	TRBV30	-	CAWSSTGLAGFGGQYF	TGTGCCTGGAGTTCCACGGGACTAGCGGGTTTTGGAGGGCAGTACTTC
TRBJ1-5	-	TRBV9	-	CASSLHDNQPQHF	TGTGCCAGCAGCCTCCACGACAATCAGCCCCAGCATTTT
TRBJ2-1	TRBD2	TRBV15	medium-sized	CATSGPKRGTYNEQFF	TGTGCCACCAGCGGGCCGAAGCGGGGCACCTACAATGAGCAGTTCTTC
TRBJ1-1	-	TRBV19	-	CASSSERTPHAFF	TGTGCCAGTAGTTCCGAAAGGACACCCCACGCTTTCTTT
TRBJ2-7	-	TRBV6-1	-	CASSEGQPRAPQYF	TGTGCCAGCAGTGAAGGACAACCCCGAGCCCCGCAGTACTTC
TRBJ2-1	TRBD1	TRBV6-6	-	CASSGTVGNEQFF	TGTGCCAGCAGCGGGACAGTCGGGAATGAGCAGTTCTTC
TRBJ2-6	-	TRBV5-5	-	CASSLGGAPNVLTF	TGTGCCAGCAGCTTGGGGGGGGCTCCCAACGTCCTGACTTTC
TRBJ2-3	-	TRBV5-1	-	CASSLAPDTQYF	TGCGCCAGCAGCTTGGCTCCAGATACGCAGTATTTT
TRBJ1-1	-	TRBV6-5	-	CASRQMNTEAFF	TGTGCCAGCCGACAGATGAACACTGAAGCTTTCTTT
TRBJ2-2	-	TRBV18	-	CASSPGRERRLTGELFF	TGTGCCAGCTCACCAGGCAGGGAACGGAGGCTCACCGGGGAGCTGTTTTTT
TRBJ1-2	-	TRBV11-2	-	CASSLASKDLRGYTF	TGTGCCAGCAGCTTAGCGAGCAAGGACCTCCGGGGCTACACCTTC
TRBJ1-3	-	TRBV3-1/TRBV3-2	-	CASSQVPGHRDRNTIYF	TGTGCCAGCAGCCAAGTCCCGGGACATAGGGACCGAAACACCATATATTTT
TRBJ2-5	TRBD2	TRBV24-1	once	CATSDPSRGGETQYF	TGTGCCACCAGTGACCCGTCCCGGGGAGGGGAGACCCAGTACTTC
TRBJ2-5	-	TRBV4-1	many	CASSKTTSIVETQYF	TGCGCCAGCAGTAAAACTACCTCCATCGTAGAGACCCAGTACTTC
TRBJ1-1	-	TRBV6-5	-	CASSYSVNTEAFF	TGTGCCAGCAGTTATTCTGTTAACACTGAAGCTTTCTTT
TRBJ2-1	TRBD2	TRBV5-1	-	CASSPSKTSGGAGLNEQFF	TGCGCCAGCAGCCCCTCCAAGACTAGCGGGGGGGCCGGATTGAATGAGCAGTTCTTC
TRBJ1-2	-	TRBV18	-	CASSPPVRGGYTF	TGTGCCAGCTCACCTCCGGTCCGGGGAGGCTACACCTTC
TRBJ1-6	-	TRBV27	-	CASSPQTGRDSPLHF	TGTGCCAGCAGTCCGCAGACAGGTCGGGATTCACCCCTCCACTTT
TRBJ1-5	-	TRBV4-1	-	CASSQGPGNQPQHF	TGCGCCAGCAGCCAAGGCCCTGGGAATCAGCCCCAGCATTTT
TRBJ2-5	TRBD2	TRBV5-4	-	CASSRWGAGQETQYF	TGTGCCAGCAGCCGCTGGGGAGCGGGGCAAGAGACCCAGTACTTC
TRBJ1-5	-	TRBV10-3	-	CAISPPGRISNQPQHF	TGTGCCATCAGTCCCCCGGGACGGATTAGCAATCAGCCCCAGCATTTT
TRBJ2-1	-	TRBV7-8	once	CASSASPANEQFF	TGTGCCAGCAGCGCTTCCCCCGCAAATGAGCAGTTCTTC
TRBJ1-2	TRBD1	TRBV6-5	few	CASREDRGLGYGYTF	TGTGCCAGCAGGGAGGACAGGGGGCTAGGCTATGGCTACACCTTC
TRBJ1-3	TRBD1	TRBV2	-	CASTERGQGAGYATIYF	TGTGCCAGCACCGAGCGGGGACAGGGGGCGGGTTATGCCACCATATATTTT
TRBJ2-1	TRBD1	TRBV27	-	CASTGDRDRVSNEQFF	TGTGCCAGCACAGGGGACCGGGACAGGGTGAGTAATGAGCAGTTCTTC
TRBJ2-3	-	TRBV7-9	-	CASSLANRVIDTQYF	TGTGCCAGCAGCTTAGCGAACAGGGTGATAGATACGCAGTATTTT
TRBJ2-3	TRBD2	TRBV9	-	CASSDQLTSGGVDTQYF	TGTGCCAGCAGCGACCAACTAACTAGCGGGGGGGTAGATACGCAGTATTTT
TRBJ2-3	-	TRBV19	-	CASSPQGTSQYF	TGTGCCAGTAGCCCCCAGGGGACTTCGCAGTATTTT
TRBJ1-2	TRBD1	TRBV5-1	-	CASSLSQGANYGYTF	TGCGCCAGCAGCTTGTCACAGGGGGCTAACTATGGCTACACCTTC
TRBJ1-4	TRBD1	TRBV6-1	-	CASSDTGGYEKLFF	TGTGCCAGCAGTGATACAGGGGGCTATGAAAAACTGTTTTTT
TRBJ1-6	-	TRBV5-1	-	CASSLESGSNSPLHF	TGCGCCAGCAGCTTGGAGTCAGGGAGCAATTCACCCCTCCACTTT
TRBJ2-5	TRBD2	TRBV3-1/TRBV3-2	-	CASSQGGAGVAETQYF	TGTGCCAGCAGCCAAGGAGGAGCGGGGGTTGCTGAGACCCAGTACTTC
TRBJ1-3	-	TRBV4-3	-	CASSPEGGNTIYF	TGCGCCAGCAGCCCAGAAGGGGGAAACACCATATATTTT
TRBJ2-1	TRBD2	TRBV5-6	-	CASSLASGLYNEQFF	TGTGCCAGCAGCTTGGCTAGCGGGTTGTACAATGAGCAGTTCTTC
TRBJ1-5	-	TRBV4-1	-	CASSFTPGGDQPQHF	TGCGCCAGCAGTTTTACTCCGGGGGGAGATCAGCCCCAGCATTTT
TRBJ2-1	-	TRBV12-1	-	CASSFCPAGGLHVNEQFF	TGTGCCAGCAGCTTCTGTCCCGCAGGGGGACTGCATGTCAATGAGCAGTTCTTC
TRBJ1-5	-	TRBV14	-	CASSEYSNQPQHF	TGTGCCAGCAGCGAATATAGCAATCAGCCCCAGCATTTT
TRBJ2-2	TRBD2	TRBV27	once	CASSPGLGGLANTGELFF	TGTGCCAGCAGTCCGGGACTAGGAGGATTAGCGAACACCGGGGAGCTGTTTTTT
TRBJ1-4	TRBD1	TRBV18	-	CASSPDRATNEKLFF	TGTGCCAGCTCACCTGACAGGGCAACTAATGAAAAACTGTTTTTT
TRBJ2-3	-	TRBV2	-	CASSEQGTSTDTQYF	TGTGCCAGCAGTGAACAGGGAACAAGCACAGATACGCAGTATTTT
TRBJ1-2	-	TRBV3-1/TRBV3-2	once	CASSERRGETVRRYGYTF	TGTGCCAGCAGCGAAAGGAGGGGAGAGACAGTAAGACGGTATGGCTACACCTTC
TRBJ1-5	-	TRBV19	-	CASSPLLSNQPQHF	TGTGCCAGTAGTCCCCTTTTGAGCAATCAGCCCCAGCATTTT
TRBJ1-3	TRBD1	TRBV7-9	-	CASSLDRADGNTIYF	TGTGCCAGCAGCTTGGACAGGGCAGATGGAAACACCATATATTTT
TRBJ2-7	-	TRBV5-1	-	CASSLGVGVSYEQYF	TGCGCCAGCAGCCTAGGTGTGGGTGTCAGTTACGAGCAGTACTTC
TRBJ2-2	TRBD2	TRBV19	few	CASTSAGETNTGELFF	TGTGCCAGTACTTCAGCGGGAGAGACGAACACCGGGGAGCTGTTTTTT
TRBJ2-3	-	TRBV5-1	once	CASSVFADPTDTQYF	TGCGCCAGCAGCGTTTTCGCGGACCCCACAGATACGCAGTATTTT
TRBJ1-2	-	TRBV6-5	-	CATVGGYGYTF	TGTGCTACAGTGGGCGGCTATGGCTACACCTTC
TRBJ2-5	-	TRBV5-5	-	CASSPRGDQETQYF	TGTGCCAGCAGCCCCAGGGGGGACCAAGAGACCCAGTACTTC
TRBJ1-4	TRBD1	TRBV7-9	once	CASSLVAGGNEKLFF	TGTGCCAGCAGCTTAGTTGCAGGGGGTAATGAAAAACTGTTTTTT
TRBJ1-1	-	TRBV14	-	CASTPQVLGNTEAFF	TGTGCCAGCACCCCACAGGTATTGGGGAACACTGAAGCTTTCTTT
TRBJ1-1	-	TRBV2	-	CASSEATVNTEAFF	TGTGCCAGCAGTGAAGCGACGGTGAACACTGAAGCTTTCTTT
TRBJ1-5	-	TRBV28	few	CASSLGKRQPQHF	TGTGCCAGCAGTTTGGGTAAGCGGCAGCCCCAGCATTTT
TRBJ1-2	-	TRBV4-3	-	CASSQVKGNSEGYTF	TGCGCCAGCAGCCAAGTTAAGGGAAACAGCGAGGGCTACACCTTC
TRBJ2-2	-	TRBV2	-	CASRIGTVNTGELFF	TGTGCCAGCAGGATCGGGACCGTTAACACCGGGGAGCTGTTTTTT
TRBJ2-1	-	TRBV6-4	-	CASSQEMDNEQFF	TGTGCCAGCAGCCAGGAGATGGACAATGAGCAGTTCTTC